This TCR beta chain was captured in a study of Ad26.COV2.S vaccination and SARS-CoV-2 variants. Study context: This donor came from the COV1001 trial of Ad26.COV2.S.

Germline V gives CDR1 ENHRY, CDR2 SYGVKD. This CDR3 is built from 16 residues. V was cut by 0 bases and J by 11 bases, with 17 bases left in between. The repertoire was sequenced with immunoSEQ multiplex PCR; TCRdb's copy has only in-frame clones and lacks some. The repertoire consists of about 320,000 clones, with roughly 86% occurring once and the leading ten covering 1.5% to 2.5%. Described treatment: 19 received Ad26.COV2.S at low or high dose, single or two shots; about 5 received placebo; per-sample allocation not given. After the first vaccine or placebo injection, samples were drawn on day 63. Cohort 1b enrolled adults aged 18-55 years in Boston.

Sample: peripheral blood, taken in a trial of Ad26.COV2.S vaccine versus placebo. The V gene is TRBV10-3, the J gene TRBJ2-6, with D tentatively TRBD1 or TRBD2 (6 bases each). The TCR originated in a person aged 18-60 years who received the Ad26.COV2.S COVID-19 vaccine or a placebo. The DNA for the CDR3 is TGTGCCATCAGTGAGTCTATGGGGGGCTCCCTCCACGTCCTGACTTTC. It codes for CAISESMGGSLHVLTF.